This TCR beta chain was profiled in a study of blood T cell repertoires in COVID-19. The wider study: Sources were T cells, B-cell-depleted T cells, or PBMCs; the material itself was cDNA or gDNA.

Those enrolled, adults aged roughly 18 to 100 years, came from around 24 US areas. Donors were grouped by their self-reported clinical history. V gave up 5 bases and J gave up 2 bases, with 9 bases separating them. The CDR3 extends over 13 amino acids. The germline V gene has CDR1 MDHEN and CDR2 SYDVKM. Method: immunoSEQ multiplex PCR; TCRdb's copy keeps in-frame clones and lacks some. The sample has about 170,000 clones, 70% to 90% seen once. The source is a woman between 45 and 60 years old who had recovered from COVID-19. The J gene is TRBJ1-1, the V gene TRBV28, with a possible D match to TRBD1 (6 bases). Sample: PBMCs or T cells enriched from blood (not recorded which). The CDR3 sequence: CASSPGVNTEAFF. DNA for the CDR3: TGTGCCAGCAGTCCAGGGGTTAACACTGAAGCTTTCTTT.